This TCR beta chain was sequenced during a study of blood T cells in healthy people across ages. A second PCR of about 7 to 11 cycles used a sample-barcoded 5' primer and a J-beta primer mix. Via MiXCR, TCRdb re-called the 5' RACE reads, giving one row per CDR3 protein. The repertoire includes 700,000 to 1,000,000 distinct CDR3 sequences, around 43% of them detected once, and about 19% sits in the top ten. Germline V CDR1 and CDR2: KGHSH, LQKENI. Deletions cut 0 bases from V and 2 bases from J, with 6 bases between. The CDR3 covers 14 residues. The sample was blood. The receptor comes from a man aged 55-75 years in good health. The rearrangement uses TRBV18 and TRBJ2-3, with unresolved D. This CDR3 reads CASSPPNPTDTQYF. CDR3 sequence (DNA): TGTGCCAGCTCACCACCGAACCCCACAGATACGCAGTATTTT.